This TCR beta chain was profiled in a study of vaccination and CD4 T cells after COVID-19. Across the whole study: The makeup of the convalescents was six males and four females, two of them Hispanic.

Worth noting for this clonotype: The antigen is unknown.

CDR1 and CDR2 from the germline V gene are SEHNR and FQNEAQ (reference sequence). Trimming stripped 2 bases from V and 10 bases from J, with 14 bases between. The CDR3 runs to 13 residues. As to treatment: roughly 11-day PBMC culture with coronavirus spike peptide pools or control peptides (ViraFEST assay). First, ViraFEST expanded antigen-specific T cells with peptide pools, and next it sequenced the TCRs. Positive PCR tests were logged from March through December 2020, ahead of US Alpha, Beta and Delta variants. The Oncomine TCR Beta short-read assay was applied to DNA of cultured CD4+ T cells. TCRdb independently ran MiXCR on the PCR reads; one entry per CDR3 protein. The sample yields approximately 24,000 distinct CDR3 sequences, around three fifths seen once.

The chain joins TRBV7-9 to TRBJ1-1; weak D call: TRBD1 (5 bases). Sequencing was carried out using CD4+ T cells from blood, cultured in vitro. This sequence originates from a human donor who had recovered from COVID-19. CDR3 protein: CASSLRGDVGAFF. In DNA form, the CDR3 reads TGTGCCAGCAGCTTACGGGGGGACGTAGGAGCTTTCTTT.